Listed here are 21 T cell receptor beta chains from one sample, sequenced in a study of blood T cell repertoires in COVID-19. Profiled with immunoSEQ multiplex PCR; TCRdb holds only in-frame clones, not every one. The table records over 200,000 clones, more than 80% of them present only once. What was sequenced was PBMCs or T cells enriched from blood (not recorded which). Receptors originate from a man in his sixties who had recovered from COVID-19.

The V and J genes are TRBV7-6 and TRBJ2-1; D may be TRBD2 (5 bases). This CDR3 is 16 amino acids long. Between the trimmed V and J ends, which lost 2 bases and 4 bases, there was a span of 15 bases. CDR1 and CDR2 (germline): SGHVS, FNYEAQ. The chain's CDR3 is CASSLSYRGAYNEQFF. The DNA for the CDR3 is TGTGCCAGCAGCTTATCTTATCGGGGAGCTTACAATGAGCAGTTCTTC.

The rearrangement joins TRBV27 to TRBJ2-3; 9 bases are a match to TRBD2. The junction had 22 bases not matched to a gene; V was cut back by 2 bases and J by 4 bases. The germline V gene encodes CDR1 MNHEY and CDR2 SMNVEV (reference sequence). This CDR3 spans 21 amino acids. The CDR3 protein is CASSLNRVAGVLTSHPDTQYF. As DNA, the CDR3 is TGTGCCAGCAGTTTAAATCGGGTAGCGGGGGTGTTGACCTCACACCCAGATACGCAGTATTTT.

The chain has TRBV7-2 and TRBJ2-1; 16 nucleotides agree with TRBD2. Trimming cost V 1 base and J 7 bases; bases outside gene matches: 7. This CDR3 contains 18 residues. The germline V gene has CDR1 SGHTA and CDR2 FQGNSA. The CDR3 region is CASSLGPPGLAGGNEQFF. The DNA for the CDR3 is TGTGCCAGCAGCTTAGGCCCCCCGGGACTAGCGGGGGGGAATGAGCAGTTCTTC.

The gene calls are TRBV18 and TRBJ1-5, with TRBD1 matching over 12 bases. CDR3 size: 15 residues. Germline V gene sequence: CDR1 KGHSH, CDR2 LQKENI. V shed 6 bases and J 6 bases; nucleotides not matched to a gene: 6. The CDR3 sequence: CASSSGTGGIQPQHF. In DNA form, the CDR3 reads TGTGCCAGCTCGTCCGGGACAGGGGGCATTCAGCCCCAGCATTTT. The full variable domain, its missing parts supplied by reference TRBV18 and TRBJ1-5, is NAGVMQNPRHLVRRRGQEARLRCSPMKGHSHVYWYRQLPEEGLKFMVYLQKENIIDESGMPKERFSAEFPKEGPSILRIQQVVRGDSAAYFCASSSGTGGIQPQHFGDGTRLSIL.

The chain couples TRBV9 to TRBJ1-6; TRBD1 matches at 10 bases. Germline CDR1 and CDR2: SGDLS and YYNGEE. The CDR3 covers 15 residues. V was clipped by 4 bases and J by 7 bases; unmatched bases: 5. CDR3 nucleotides: TGTGCCAGCAGCTCACCGGACAGGGGGAATTCACCCCTCCACTTT. Amino acid sequence: CASSSPDRGNSPLHF.

This chain joins TRBV7-8 and TRBJ2-7, with 9 bases identical to TRBD1. The CDR3 has 14 residues. V dropped 1 base and J dropped 6; count of bases not matched to a gene: 4. Germline CDR1 SGHVS, CDR2 FQNEAQ. The DNA of the CDR3 is TGTGCCAGCAGCTTAGGAACAGGGGGCAGCGAGCAGTACTTC. This translates into CASSLGTGGSEQYF. The full variable domain, with the rest looked up from reference TRBV7-8 and TRBJ2-7, is GAGVSQSPRYKVAKRGQDVALRCDPISGHVSLFWYQQALGQGPEFLTYFQNEAQLDKSGLPSDRFFAERPEGSVSTLKIQRTQQEDSAVYLCASSLGTGGSEQYFGPGTRLTVT.

This clone showed up just once. The rearrangement joins TRBV5-1 to TRBJ2-1; 7 bases are a match to TRBD1. CDR1 and CDR2 (germline): SGHRS, YFSETQ. The CDR3 has 14 residues. With 1 base clipped from V and 8 bases from J, the junction kept 6 bases outside the gene matches. CDR3 coding DNA: TGCGCCAGCAGCTTGTTGTCCCAGGGGGATGAGCAGTTCTTC. Protein: CASSLLSQGDEQFF.

The V call is TRBV2, the J call TRBJ1-5; D perhaps matches TRBD1 (5 bases). The V gene lost 3 bases and the J gene lost 0 bases, with 18 bases spanning the gap. The germline gives CDR1 SNHLY, CDR2 FYNNEI. CDR3 length equals 18 residues. In DNA form, the CDR3 reads TGTGCCAGCAGTGATTTGGACAAACCAGCTTATAGCAATCAGCCCCAGCATTTT. Amino acids: CASSDLDKPAYSNQPQHF. Drawing the rest from reference TRBV2 and TRBJ1-5, the complete variable domain is EPEVTQTPSHQVTQMGQEVILRCVPISNHLYFYWYRQILGQKVEFLVSFYNNEISEKSEIFDDQFSVERPDGSNFTLKIRSTKLEDSAMYFCASSDLDKPAYSNQPQHFGDGTRLSIL.

This chain's CDR3 is CASSLQGGGTDTQYF. CDR3 DNA: TGTGCCAGCAGCTTACAGGGGGGAGGCACAGATACGCAGTATTTT. The rearrangement uses TRBV7-9 and TRBJ2-3; possible D gene TRBD1, 7 bases. Trimming stripped 2 bases from V and 1 base from J, with 10 bases between. Looked up from germline, CDR1 is SEHNR and CDR2 is FQNEAQ (reference sequence). The CDR3 runs to 15 residues. The full variable domain, in which reference TRBV7-9 and TRBJ2-3 provide the parts outside the CDR3, is DTGVSQNPRHKITKRGQNVTFRCDPISEHNRLYWYRQTLGQGPEFLTYFQNEAQLEKSRLLSDRFSAERPKGSFSTLEIQRTEQGDSAMYLCASSLQGGGTDTQYFGPGTRLTVL.

This clone was observed a handful of times. This CDR3 is also generated by other DNA sequences in the sample. This chain joins TRBV7-6 and TRBJ1-3; D ambiguous. Trimming took off 4 bases at V and 2 bases at J, with 9 bases between the two ends. The CDR3 totals 14 residues. Germline V gene data show CDR1 as SGHVS and CDR2 as FNYEAQ. The CDR3 spells CASSSRDAGNTIYF. The CDR3 coding sequence is TGTGCCAGCAGCTCGAGGGATGCTGGAAACACCATATATTTT.

This clone was picked up one time. J is TRBJ1-6 and V is TRBV13, with 7 bases that match TRBD1. J was trimmed by 7 bases and V by 4 bases; bases with no gene match: 4. CDR3 length: 14 amino acids. Germline lookup yields CDR1 PRHDT and CDR2 FYEKMQ (reference sequence). CDR3 loop: CASSSGTENSPLHF. In DNA form, the CDR3 reads TGTGCCAGCAGCTCCGGGACAGAGAATTCACCCCTCCACTTT.

There are a few counts of this clone. The sample contains more than one DNA sequence encoding this CDR3. The rearrangement joins TRBV5-1 to TRBJ2-7, with TRBD1 as a possible D gene (8 bases). The V end lost 4 bases, the J end lost 3 bases, and 14 bases lay between the germline ends. This CDR3 region has 14 residues. From germline, CDR1 is SGHRS and CDR2 YFSETQ. CDR3 residues: CASSSGTGGYEQYF. CDR3 nucleotides: TGCGCCAGCAGCAGCGGGACAGGAGGCTACGAGCAGTACTTC.

The rearrangement uses TRBV11-3 and TRBJ2-7, with 10 bases identical to TRBD2. The CDR3 runs to 13 residues. The J segment lost 6 bases and the V segment lost 3 bases, leaving 2 bases of the junction unmatched. Germline-derived CDR1 and CDR2 are SGHNT and YENEEA. The CDR3 region is CASSFASGGEQYF. CDR3 coding DNA: TGTGCCAGCAGCTTCGCTAGCGGGGGCGAGCAGTACTTC.

A note on this clone: This sample includes further DNA sequences coding for the same CDR3. CDR3 DNA: TGTGCCAGCAGCGTAAGTCCAGGTGGTAACGAGCAGTACTTC. This codes for CASSVSPGGNEQYF. The chain has TRBV9 and TRBJ2-7, with D unclear. CDR1 is SGDLS, CDR2 YYNGEE, per germline. The CDR3 covers 14 residues. Trimming took 1 base from V and 5 from J, leaving 13 bases between them.

The CDR3 reads CASSSMDREAYEQYF. DNA of the CDR3: TGCGCCAGCAGCTCAATGGACAGGGAAGCGTACGAGCAGTACTTC. This chain connects TRBV5-1 to TRBJ2-7, with 8 bases aligning to TRBD1. Per the germline V gene, CDR1 is SGHRS and CDR2 is YFSETQ. V dropped 3 bases and J dropped 4; count of bases not matched to a gene: 9. The CDR3 spans 15 residues.

This chain joins TRBV16 and TRBJ1-1; D is possibly TRBD1 (6 bases). Trimming took off 4 bases at V and 0 bases at J, with 12 bases between the two ends. CDR3 size: 15 residues. Germline assignment: CDR1 KGHSY and CDR2 FQNENV. CDR3 loop: CASSPEGQLNTEAFF. CDR3 DNA: TGTGCCAGCAGCCCCGAAGGACAGTTGAACACTGAAGCTTTCTTT.

Only a few counts were recorded for this clone. The genes are TRBV2 and TRBJ2-5; TRBD1 matches 7 bases. Trimming removed 4 bases from V and 5 bases from J; junction bases left unmatched: 4. Germline assignment: CDR1 SNHLY and CDR2 FYNNEI. The CDR3 runs 13 residues. The CDR3 loop is CASSVRGLETQYF. The CDR3, as DNA: TGTGCCAGCAGTGTGAGGGGGCTTGAGACCCAGTACTTC.

Written as DNA, the CDR3 is TGTGCCAGCAGCTTAGGGCCAGGGGGGCTCGAAAAACTGTTTTTT. It translates to CASSLGPGGLEKLFF. The gene calls are TRBV7-9 and TRBJ1-4; 7 bases line up with TRBD1. Germline lookup yields CDR1 SEHNR and CDR2 FQNEAQ (reference sequence). This CDR3 has 15 amino acids. V gave up 1 base and J gave up 8 bases; unmatched junction bases: 7.

The V gene is TRBV6-5, the J gene TRBJ1-2, with 8 bases aligning to TRBD1. The CDR3 is 13 amino acids. Germline CDR1 and CDR2: MNHEY and SVGAGI. Trimming at V came to 6 bases and at J to 8 bases, leaving 8 bases not matched to a gene. CDR3 coding DNA: TGTGCCAGCAGGTCGGACAGGGCCGAGGGCTACACCTTC. Translation: CASRSDRAEGYTF.

V gene TRBV5-8 combines with J gene TRBJ1-5, with 9 bases that match TRBD1. CDR1 is SGHTS and CDR2 is YDEGEE in the germline V gene. V shed 3 bases, J shed 0 bases, and the junction held 13 bases outside the gene matches. CDR3 length: 19 amino acids. The CDR3 sequence: CASSSHLTGGLYSNQPQHF. For the CDR3, the DNA is TGTGCCAGCAGCTCGCATTTGACAGGGGGGCTATATAGCAATCAGCCCCAGCATTTT.

A word on this clone: A read error may account for a junction end that differs from germline. This chain joins TRBV7-7 and TRBJ2-2; TRBD1 matches 11 bases. CDR1 is SSHAT and CDR2 is FNYEAQ in the germline V gene (reference sequence). The CDR3 has 21 residues. CDR3 protein: CASSLFTLSGQGVRGTGELFF. CDR3 DNA: TGTGCTAGCAGCTTGTTCACATTGTCGGGACAGGGGGTTCGTGGCACCGGGGAGCTGTTTTTT.